This is a list of T cell receptor beta chains from one sample in a study of identical twins. TCRdb recomputed calls from the 5' RACE reads with MiXCR, one row per CDR3 protein. The repertoire holds 200,000 to 300,000 distinct CDR3 sequences, with about 11% as singletons. Source material: memory T cells sorted from blood. These receptors were taken from a man aged 45 to 65 in good health. CDR3s include the opening cysteine and the closing phenylalanine or tryptophan. Fields, in order: V gene, clone size, J gene, D gene, CDR3 DNA, CDR3 protein. A D gene is named only where the DNA matches it firmly. Size is stated for part of the rows, as once, few or many counts, or as a class when the clone is expanded.

TRBV20-1,few,TRBJ2-3,NA,TGCAGTGCCCCCAACCCGTCGCAGATCACAGATACGCAGTATTTT,CSAPNPSQITDTQYF
TRBV20-1,NA,TRBJ2-1,NA,TGCAGTGCTGAGAAATCCGGCGGGGGCTTAGGCAATGAGCAGTTCTTC,CSAEKSGGGLGNEQFF
TRBV28,many,TRBJ2-7,NA,TGTGCCAGCAGCCCAAACGGCGGCCCCCCCTCGAAAGCTTACGAGCAGTACTTC,CASSPNGGPPSKAYEQYF
TRBV4-1,few,TRBJ2-7,NA,TGCGCCAGCAGCTCAGGGAAAGGTCCCTACGAGCAGTACTTC,CASSSGKGPYEQYF
TRBV15,few,TRBJ2-3,NA,TGTGCCACCAGCAGAGATCCACAGGGAGGTCGGACGCAGTATTTT,CATSRDPQGGRTQYF
TRBV3-1,few,TRBJ2-3,TRBD2,TGTGCCAGCAGCCCTAAGGGACTAGCAGCTAGCACAGATACGCAGTATTTT,CASSPKGLAASTDTQYF
TRBV6-2/TRBV6-3,NA,TRBJ2-1,TRBD2,TGTGCCAGCAGGACCCGACTAGCGGCATACAATGAGCAGTTCTTC,CASRTRLAAYNEQFF
TRBV28,many,TRBJ2-5,TRBD1,TGTGCCAGCAAGGAAGGGGGCCTAGGGGAGACCCAGTACTTC,CASKEGGLGETQYF
TRBV6-5,many,TRBJ2-7,TRBD1,TGTGCCAGCAGTTACACGGGACAGGGATCCTACGAGCAGTACTTC,CASSYTGQGSYEQYF
TRBV3-1,NA,TRBJ2-3,NA,TGTGCCAGCAGCCAAGACCCCTTAGAATCAGATACGCAGTATTTT,CASSQDPLESDTQYF
TRBV7-2,many,TRBJ1-6,NA,TGTGCCAGCAGCTCCGGGACCTACTATAATTCACCCCTCCACTTT,CASSSGTYYNSPLHF
TRBV18,NA,TRBJ1-1,TRBD1,TGTGCCAGCTCACCAGGGACAGGGGGGCTGAACACTGAAGCTTTCTTT,CASSPGTGGLNTEAFF
TRBV6-1,few,TRBJ2-1,NA,TGTGCCAGCAGTAGCCGGGGTGGCACGGGGGAGCAGTTCTTC,CASSSRGGTGEQFF
TRBV5-1,many,TRBJ2-3,TRBD1,TGCGCCAGCCTACAGGACAGGCACACAGATACGCAGTATTTT,CASLQDRHTDTQYF
TRBV10-3,many,TRBJ1-6,NA,TGTGCCATCAGTGTCGGGGATAATTCACCCCTCCACTTT,CAISVGDNSPLHF
TRBV20-1,few,TRBJ1-1,NA,TGCAGTGCTAAAGATCGGATGAACACTGAAGCTTTCTTT,CSAKDRMNTEAFF
TRBV11-2,few,TRBJ2-7,NA,TGTGCCAGCAGTCGACAGCTTTCTTTCTACGAGCAGTACTTC,CASSRQLSFYEQYF
TRBV27,many,TRBJ2-2,NA,TGTGCCAGCAGTTTAGTCGCGGGGTACGGGGAGCTGTTTTTT,CASSLVAGYGELFF
TRBV12-3/TRBV12-4,NA,TRBJ1-2,NA,TGTGCCAGCAGTTTAGACCGAATGGGGGGCTACACCTTC,CASSLDRMGGYTF
TRBV6-1,many,TRBJ1-3,TRBD1,TGTGCCAGCAGCGCAGGACAGGGATTTGGAAACACCATATATTTT,CASSAGQGFGNTIYF
TRBV5-1,many,TRBJ2-2,TRBD1,TGCGCCAGCAGACCGGACAGGGGGAACACCGGGGAGCTGTTTTTT,CASRPDRGNTGELFF
TRBV6-1,many,TRBJ2-2,NA,TGTGCCAGCAGTCCGTTATCGGGGATCACCGGGGAGCTGTTTTTT,CASSPLSGITGELFF
TRBV20-1,NA,TRBJ2-7,TRBD2,TGCAGTGCCCCACCGGGTAGCGGGGTTCTCGAGCAGTACTTC,CSAPPGSGVLEQYF
TRBV18,many,TRBJ2-6,TRBD1,TGTGCCAGCTCACCCCTAAGACAGGGGGCAACATCTGGGGCCAACGTCCTGACTTTC,CASSPLRQGATSGANVLTF
TRBV24-1,NA,TRBJ2-2,NA,TGTGCCACCAGTGATCGACAGCTCCAAGGCGGGGAGCTGTTTTTT,CATSDRQLQGGELFF
TRBV7-6,many,TRBJ2-7,TRBD2,TGTGCCAGCAGCCGGGACTACGGCTCCTACGAGCAGTACTTC,CASSRDYGSYEQYF
TRBV7-3,many,TRBJ1-1,NA,TGTGCCAGCAGCTTAACGCAGGGGAGGAACACTGAAGCTTTCTTT,CASSLTQGRNTEAFF
TRBV29-1,many,TRBJ2-3,NA,TGCAGCGTTATGAGGAACGCACTCGCGTCCACAGATACGCAGTATTTT,CSVMRNALASTDTQYF
TRBV12-3/TRBV12-4,NA,TRBJ2-3,NA,TGTGCCAGCAGTTTATCCCGGAGGGCAGATACGCAGTATTTT,CASSLSRRADTQYF
TRBV27,few,TRBJ2-2,TRBD1,TGTGCCAGCAGTCCTAGGACAGGGATCCGTGGGGAGCTGTTTTTT,CASSPRTGIRGELFF
TRBV5-1,NA,TRBJ1-2,TRBD1,TGCGCCAGCCGGACAGGCGAGGGTGGCTACACCTTC,CASRTGEGGYTF
TRBV4-1,NA,TRBJ2-6,NA,TGCGCCAGCAGCCACAGGGCGTGGCAGGGAATCTTCGGGGCCAACGTCCTGACTTTC,CASSHRAWQGIFGANVLTF
TRBV7-8,few,TRBJ1-1,NA,TGTGCCAGCAGCCTACTATCAGACGGAGGAGCTTTCTTT,CASSLLSDGGAFF
TRBV7-8,NA,TRBJ2-6,NA,TGTGCCAGCAGCTTATGGGGACAGCGGGGGCTTGCTGGGGCCAACGTCCTGACTTTC,CASSLWGQRGLAGANVLTF
TRBV7-2,NA,TRBJ2-5,NA,TGTGCCAGCAGCTTAGGAACGGGCGGGAAGGTGTCCCAGTACTTC,CASSLGTGGKVSQYF
TRBV15,NA,TRBJ1-5,TRBD1,TGTGCCACCAGCAGACCCGGACAGGGTGTGCCCCAGCATTTT,CATSRPGQGVPQHF
TRBV10-3,few,TRBJ1-2,TRBD1,TGTGCCATTAGTACCGGGACAGACCTTCGCAGTGGCTACACCTTC,CAISTGTDLRSGYTF